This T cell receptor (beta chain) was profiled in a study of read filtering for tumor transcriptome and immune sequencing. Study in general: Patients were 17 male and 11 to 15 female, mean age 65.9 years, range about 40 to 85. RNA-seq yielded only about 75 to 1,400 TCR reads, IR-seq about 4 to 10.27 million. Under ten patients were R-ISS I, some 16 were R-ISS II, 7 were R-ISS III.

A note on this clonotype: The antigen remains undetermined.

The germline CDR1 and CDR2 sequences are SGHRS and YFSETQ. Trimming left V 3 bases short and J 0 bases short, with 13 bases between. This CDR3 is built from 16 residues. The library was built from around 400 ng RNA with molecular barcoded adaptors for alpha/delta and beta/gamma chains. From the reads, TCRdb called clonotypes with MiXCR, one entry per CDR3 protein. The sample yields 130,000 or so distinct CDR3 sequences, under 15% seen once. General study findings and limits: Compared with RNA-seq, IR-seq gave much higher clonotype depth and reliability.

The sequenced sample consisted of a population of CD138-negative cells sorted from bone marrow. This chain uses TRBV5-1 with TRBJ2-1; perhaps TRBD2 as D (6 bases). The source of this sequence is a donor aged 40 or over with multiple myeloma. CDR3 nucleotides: TGCGCCAGCAGCTGGGAGCGGGCAAGCTCCTACAATGAGCAGTTCTTC. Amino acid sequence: CASSWERASSYNEQFF.